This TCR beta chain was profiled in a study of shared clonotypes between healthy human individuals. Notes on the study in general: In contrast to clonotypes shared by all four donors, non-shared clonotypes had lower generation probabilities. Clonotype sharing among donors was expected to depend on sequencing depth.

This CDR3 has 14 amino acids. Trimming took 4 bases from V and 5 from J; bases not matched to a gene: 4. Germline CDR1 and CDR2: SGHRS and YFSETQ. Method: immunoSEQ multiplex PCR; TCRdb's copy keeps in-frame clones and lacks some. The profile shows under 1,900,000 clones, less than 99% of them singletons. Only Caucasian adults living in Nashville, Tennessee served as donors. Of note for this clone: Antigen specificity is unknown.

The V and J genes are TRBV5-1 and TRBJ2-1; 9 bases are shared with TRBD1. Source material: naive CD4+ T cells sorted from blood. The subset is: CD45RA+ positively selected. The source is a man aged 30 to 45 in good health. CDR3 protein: CASSAGQGNNEQFF. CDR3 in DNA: TGCGCCAGCAGCGCGGGACAGGGAAACAATGAGCAGTTCTTC.